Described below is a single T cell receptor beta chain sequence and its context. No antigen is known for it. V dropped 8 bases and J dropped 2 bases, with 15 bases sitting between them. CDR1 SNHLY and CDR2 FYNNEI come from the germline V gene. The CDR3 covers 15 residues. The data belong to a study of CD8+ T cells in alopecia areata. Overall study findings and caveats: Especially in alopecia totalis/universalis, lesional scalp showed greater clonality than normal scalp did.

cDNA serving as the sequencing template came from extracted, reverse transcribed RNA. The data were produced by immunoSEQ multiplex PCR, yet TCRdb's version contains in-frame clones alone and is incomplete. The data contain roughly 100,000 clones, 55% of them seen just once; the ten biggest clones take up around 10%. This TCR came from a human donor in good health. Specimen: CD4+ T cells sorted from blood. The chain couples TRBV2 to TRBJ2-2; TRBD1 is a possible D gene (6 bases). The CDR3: CASSGQGTNTGELFF. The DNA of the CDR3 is TGTGCCAGCTCCGGGCAGGGGACAAACACCGGGGAGCTGTTTTTT.